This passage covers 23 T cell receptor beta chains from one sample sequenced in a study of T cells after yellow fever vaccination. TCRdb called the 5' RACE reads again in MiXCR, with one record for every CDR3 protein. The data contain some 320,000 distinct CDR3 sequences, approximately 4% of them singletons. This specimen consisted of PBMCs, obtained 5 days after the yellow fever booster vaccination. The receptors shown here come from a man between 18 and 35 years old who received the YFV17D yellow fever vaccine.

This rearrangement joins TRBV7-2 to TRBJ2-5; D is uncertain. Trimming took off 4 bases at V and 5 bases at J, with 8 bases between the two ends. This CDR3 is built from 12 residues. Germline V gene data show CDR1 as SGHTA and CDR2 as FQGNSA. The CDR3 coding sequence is TGTGCCAGCAGCTCACCATTGGAGACCCAGTACTTC. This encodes CASSSPLETQYF.

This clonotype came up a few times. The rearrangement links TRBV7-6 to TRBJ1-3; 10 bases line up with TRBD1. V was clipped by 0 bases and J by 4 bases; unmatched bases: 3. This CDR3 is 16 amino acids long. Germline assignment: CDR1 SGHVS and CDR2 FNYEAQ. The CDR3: CASSLAGQGGGNTIYF. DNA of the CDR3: TGTGCCAGCAGCTTAGCCGGACAGGGGGGAGGAAACACCATATATTTT.

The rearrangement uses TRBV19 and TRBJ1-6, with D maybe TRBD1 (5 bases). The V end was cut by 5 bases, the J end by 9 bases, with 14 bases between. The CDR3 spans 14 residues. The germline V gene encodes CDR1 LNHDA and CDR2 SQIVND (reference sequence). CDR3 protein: CASSGGARGSPLHF. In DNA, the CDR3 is TGTGCCAGTAGTGGCGGGGCGCGGGGTTCACCCCTCCACTTT.

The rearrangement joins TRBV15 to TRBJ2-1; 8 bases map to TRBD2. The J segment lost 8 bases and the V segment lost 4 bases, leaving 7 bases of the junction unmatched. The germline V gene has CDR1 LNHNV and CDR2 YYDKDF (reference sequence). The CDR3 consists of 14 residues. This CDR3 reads CATSTVWRGDEQFF. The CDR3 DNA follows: TGTGCCACCAGCACTGTATGGCGGGGGGATGAGCAGTTCTTC.

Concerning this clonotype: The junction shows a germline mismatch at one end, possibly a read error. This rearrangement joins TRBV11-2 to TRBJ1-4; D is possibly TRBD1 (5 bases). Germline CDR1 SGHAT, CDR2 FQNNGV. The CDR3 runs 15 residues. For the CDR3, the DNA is TGTGCCAACAGCCGTCGGGGGAGCACTAATGAAAAACTGTTTTTT. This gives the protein CANSRRGSTNEKLFF.

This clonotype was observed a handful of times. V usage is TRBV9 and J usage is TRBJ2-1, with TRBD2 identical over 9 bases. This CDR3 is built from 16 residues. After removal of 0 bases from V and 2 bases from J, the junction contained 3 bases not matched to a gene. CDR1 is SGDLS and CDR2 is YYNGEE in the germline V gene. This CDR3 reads CASSVGRGGTYNEQFF. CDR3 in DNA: TGTGCCAGCAGCGTAGGGCGGGGGGGGACCTACAATGAGCAGTTCTTC.

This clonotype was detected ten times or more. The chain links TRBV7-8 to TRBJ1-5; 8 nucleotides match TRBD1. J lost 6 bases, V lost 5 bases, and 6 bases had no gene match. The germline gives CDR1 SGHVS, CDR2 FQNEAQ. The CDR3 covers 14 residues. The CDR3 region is CASSTTGEGQPQHF. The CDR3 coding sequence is TGTGCCAGCAGCACGACAGGGGAGGGTCAGCCCCAGCATTTT.

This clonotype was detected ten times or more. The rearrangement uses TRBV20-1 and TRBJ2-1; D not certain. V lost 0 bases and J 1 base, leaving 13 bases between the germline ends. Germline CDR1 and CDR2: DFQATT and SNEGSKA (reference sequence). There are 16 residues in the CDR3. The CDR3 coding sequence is TGCAGTGCTAGAGATCCGGCTATACCTTCCTACAATGAGCAGTTCTTC. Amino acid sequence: CSARDPAIPSYNEQFF.

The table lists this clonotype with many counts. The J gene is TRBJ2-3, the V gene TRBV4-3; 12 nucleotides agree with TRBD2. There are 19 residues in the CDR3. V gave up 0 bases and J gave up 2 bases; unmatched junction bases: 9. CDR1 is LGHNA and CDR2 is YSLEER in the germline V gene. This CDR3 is CASSQDWTGLAGFTDTQYF. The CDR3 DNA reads TGCGCCAGCAGCCAAGATTGGACGGGACTAGCGGGTTTCACAGATACGCAGTATTTT.

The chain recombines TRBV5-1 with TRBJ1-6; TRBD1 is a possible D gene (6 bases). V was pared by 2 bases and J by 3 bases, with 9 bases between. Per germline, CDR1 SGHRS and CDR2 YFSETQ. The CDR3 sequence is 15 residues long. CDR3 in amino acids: CASSFEGGYNSPLHF. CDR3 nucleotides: TGCGCCAGCAGCTTTGAGGGGGGCTATAATTCACCCCTCCACTTT.

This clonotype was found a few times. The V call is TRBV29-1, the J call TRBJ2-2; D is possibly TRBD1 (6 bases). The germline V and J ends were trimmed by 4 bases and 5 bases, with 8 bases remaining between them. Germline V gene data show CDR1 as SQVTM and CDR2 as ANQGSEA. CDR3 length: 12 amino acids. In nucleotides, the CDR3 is TGCAGCGTTGTACAGGGAACCGGGGAGCTGTTTTTT. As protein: CSVVQGTGELFF.

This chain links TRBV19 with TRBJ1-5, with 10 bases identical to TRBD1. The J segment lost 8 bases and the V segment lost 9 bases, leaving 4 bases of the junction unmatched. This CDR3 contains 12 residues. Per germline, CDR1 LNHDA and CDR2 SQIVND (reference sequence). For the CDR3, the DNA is TGTGCCAGCGGACAGGGGGAGAAGCCCCAGCATTTT. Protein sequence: CASGQGEKPQHF.

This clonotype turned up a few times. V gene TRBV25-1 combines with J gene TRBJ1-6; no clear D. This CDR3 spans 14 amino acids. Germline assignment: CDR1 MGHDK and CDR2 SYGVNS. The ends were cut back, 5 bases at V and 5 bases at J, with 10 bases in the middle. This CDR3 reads CASSFYSNNSPLHF. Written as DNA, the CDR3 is TGTGCCAGCAGTTTTTACAGTAATAATTCACCCCTCCACTTT.

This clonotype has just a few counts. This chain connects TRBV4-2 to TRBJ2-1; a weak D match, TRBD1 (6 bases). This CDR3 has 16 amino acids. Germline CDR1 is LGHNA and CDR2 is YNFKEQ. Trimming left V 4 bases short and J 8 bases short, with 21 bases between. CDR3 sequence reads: CASSLSLGYGGDEQFF. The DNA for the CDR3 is TGTGCCAGCAGCCTTTCTTTGGGCTATGGGGGCGATGAGCAGTTCTTC.

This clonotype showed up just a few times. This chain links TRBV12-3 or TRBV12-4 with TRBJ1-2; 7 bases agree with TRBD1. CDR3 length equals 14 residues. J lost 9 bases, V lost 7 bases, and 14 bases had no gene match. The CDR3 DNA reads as TGTGCCAGCACCTCATTCCGGGACAGTCGACGCTACACCTTC. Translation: CASTSFRDSRRYTF.

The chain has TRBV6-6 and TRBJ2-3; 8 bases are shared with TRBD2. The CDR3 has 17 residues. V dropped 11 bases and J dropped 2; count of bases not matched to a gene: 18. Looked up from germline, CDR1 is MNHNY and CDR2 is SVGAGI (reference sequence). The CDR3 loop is CASGGLKRGPSTDTQYF. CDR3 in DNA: TGTGCCTCCGGGGGGCTGAAGCGGGGGCCTTCCACAGATACGCAGTATTTT.

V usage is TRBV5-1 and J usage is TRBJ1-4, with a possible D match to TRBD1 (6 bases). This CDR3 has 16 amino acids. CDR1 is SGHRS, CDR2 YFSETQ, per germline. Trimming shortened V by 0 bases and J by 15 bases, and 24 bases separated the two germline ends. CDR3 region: CASSLEGGRTAVAVFF. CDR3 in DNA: TGCGCCAGCAGCTTGGAGGGGGGACGGACTGCAGTGGCGGTGTTTTTT.

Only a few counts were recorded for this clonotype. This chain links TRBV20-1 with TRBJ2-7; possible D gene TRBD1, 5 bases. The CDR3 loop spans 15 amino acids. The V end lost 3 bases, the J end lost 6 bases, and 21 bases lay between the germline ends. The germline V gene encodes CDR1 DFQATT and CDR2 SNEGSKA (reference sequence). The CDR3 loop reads CSASDGHPLRAEQYF. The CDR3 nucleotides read TGCAGTGCTAGTGACGGACACCCACTTCGGGCCGAGCAGTACTTC.

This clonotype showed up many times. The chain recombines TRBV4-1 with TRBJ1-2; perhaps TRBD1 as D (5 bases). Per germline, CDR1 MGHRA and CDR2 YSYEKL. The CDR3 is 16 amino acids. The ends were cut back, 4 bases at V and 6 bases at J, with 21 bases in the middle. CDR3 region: CASSRVGQGGFDGYTF. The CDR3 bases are TGCGCCAGCAGCCGGGTTGGGCAGGGAGGTTTCGATGGCTACACCTTC.

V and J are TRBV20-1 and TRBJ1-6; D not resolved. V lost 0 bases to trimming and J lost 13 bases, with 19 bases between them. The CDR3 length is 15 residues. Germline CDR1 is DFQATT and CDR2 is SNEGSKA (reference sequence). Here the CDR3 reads CSARESGPATSPLHF. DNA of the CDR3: TGCAGTGCTAGAGAATCCGGGCCAGCTACTTCTCCCCTCCACTTT.

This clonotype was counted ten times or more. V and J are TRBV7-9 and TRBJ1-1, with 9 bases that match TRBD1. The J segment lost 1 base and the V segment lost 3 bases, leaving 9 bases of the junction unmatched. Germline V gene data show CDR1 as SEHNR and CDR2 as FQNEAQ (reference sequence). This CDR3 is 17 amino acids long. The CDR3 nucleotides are TGTGCCAGCAGCTTCCCCGGGACAGGGACTTGGAACACTGAAGCTTTCTTT. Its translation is CASSFPGTGTWNTEAFF.

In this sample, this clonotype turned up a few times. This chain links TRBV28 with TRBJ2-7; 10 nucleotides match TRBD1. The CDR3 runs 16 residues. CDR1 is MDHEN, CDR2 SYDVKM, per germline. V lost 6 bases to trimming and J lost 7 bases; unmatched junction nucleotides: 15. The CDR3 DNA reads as TGTGCCAGCAGACATTCGGACAGGGGGAACCTAGAGGAGCAGTACTTC. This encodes CASRHSDRGNLEEQYF.

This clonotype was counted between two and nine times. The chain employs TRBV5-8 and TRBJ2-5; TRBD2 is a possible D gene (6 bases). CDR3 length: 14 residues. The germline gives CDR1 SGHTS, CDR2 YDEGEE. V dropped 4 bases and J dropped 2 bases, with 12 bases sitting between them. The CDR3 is CASSIGTLQETQYF. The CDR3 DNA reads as TGTGCCAGCAGCATAGGGACTCTTCAAGAGACCCAGTACTTC.